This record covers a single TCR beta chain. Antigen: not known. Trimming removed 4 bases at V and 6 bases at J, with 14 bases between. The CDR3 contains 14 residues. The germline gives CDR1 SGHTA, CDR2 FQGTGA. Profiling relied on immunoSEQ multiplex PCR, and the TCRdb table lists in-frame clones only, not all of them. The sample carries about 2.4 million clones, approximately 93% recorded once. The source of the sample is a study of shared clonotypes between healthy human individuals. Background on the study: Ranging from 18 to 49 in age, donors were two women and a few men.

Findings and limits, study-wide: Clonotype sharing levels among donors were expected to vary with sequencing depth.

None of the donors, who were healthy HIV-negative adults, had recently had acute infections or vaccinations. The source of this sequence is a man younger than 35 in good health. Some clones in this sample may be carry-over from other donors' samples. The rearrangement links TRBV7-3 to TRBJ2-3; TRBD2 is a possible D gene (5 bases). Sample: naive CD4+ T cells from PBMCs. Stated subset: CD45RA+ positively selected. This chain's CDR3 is CASSSAGAGDTQYF. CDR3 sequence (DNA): TGTGCCAGCAGCTCCGCGGGCGCCGGGGATACGCAGTATTTT.